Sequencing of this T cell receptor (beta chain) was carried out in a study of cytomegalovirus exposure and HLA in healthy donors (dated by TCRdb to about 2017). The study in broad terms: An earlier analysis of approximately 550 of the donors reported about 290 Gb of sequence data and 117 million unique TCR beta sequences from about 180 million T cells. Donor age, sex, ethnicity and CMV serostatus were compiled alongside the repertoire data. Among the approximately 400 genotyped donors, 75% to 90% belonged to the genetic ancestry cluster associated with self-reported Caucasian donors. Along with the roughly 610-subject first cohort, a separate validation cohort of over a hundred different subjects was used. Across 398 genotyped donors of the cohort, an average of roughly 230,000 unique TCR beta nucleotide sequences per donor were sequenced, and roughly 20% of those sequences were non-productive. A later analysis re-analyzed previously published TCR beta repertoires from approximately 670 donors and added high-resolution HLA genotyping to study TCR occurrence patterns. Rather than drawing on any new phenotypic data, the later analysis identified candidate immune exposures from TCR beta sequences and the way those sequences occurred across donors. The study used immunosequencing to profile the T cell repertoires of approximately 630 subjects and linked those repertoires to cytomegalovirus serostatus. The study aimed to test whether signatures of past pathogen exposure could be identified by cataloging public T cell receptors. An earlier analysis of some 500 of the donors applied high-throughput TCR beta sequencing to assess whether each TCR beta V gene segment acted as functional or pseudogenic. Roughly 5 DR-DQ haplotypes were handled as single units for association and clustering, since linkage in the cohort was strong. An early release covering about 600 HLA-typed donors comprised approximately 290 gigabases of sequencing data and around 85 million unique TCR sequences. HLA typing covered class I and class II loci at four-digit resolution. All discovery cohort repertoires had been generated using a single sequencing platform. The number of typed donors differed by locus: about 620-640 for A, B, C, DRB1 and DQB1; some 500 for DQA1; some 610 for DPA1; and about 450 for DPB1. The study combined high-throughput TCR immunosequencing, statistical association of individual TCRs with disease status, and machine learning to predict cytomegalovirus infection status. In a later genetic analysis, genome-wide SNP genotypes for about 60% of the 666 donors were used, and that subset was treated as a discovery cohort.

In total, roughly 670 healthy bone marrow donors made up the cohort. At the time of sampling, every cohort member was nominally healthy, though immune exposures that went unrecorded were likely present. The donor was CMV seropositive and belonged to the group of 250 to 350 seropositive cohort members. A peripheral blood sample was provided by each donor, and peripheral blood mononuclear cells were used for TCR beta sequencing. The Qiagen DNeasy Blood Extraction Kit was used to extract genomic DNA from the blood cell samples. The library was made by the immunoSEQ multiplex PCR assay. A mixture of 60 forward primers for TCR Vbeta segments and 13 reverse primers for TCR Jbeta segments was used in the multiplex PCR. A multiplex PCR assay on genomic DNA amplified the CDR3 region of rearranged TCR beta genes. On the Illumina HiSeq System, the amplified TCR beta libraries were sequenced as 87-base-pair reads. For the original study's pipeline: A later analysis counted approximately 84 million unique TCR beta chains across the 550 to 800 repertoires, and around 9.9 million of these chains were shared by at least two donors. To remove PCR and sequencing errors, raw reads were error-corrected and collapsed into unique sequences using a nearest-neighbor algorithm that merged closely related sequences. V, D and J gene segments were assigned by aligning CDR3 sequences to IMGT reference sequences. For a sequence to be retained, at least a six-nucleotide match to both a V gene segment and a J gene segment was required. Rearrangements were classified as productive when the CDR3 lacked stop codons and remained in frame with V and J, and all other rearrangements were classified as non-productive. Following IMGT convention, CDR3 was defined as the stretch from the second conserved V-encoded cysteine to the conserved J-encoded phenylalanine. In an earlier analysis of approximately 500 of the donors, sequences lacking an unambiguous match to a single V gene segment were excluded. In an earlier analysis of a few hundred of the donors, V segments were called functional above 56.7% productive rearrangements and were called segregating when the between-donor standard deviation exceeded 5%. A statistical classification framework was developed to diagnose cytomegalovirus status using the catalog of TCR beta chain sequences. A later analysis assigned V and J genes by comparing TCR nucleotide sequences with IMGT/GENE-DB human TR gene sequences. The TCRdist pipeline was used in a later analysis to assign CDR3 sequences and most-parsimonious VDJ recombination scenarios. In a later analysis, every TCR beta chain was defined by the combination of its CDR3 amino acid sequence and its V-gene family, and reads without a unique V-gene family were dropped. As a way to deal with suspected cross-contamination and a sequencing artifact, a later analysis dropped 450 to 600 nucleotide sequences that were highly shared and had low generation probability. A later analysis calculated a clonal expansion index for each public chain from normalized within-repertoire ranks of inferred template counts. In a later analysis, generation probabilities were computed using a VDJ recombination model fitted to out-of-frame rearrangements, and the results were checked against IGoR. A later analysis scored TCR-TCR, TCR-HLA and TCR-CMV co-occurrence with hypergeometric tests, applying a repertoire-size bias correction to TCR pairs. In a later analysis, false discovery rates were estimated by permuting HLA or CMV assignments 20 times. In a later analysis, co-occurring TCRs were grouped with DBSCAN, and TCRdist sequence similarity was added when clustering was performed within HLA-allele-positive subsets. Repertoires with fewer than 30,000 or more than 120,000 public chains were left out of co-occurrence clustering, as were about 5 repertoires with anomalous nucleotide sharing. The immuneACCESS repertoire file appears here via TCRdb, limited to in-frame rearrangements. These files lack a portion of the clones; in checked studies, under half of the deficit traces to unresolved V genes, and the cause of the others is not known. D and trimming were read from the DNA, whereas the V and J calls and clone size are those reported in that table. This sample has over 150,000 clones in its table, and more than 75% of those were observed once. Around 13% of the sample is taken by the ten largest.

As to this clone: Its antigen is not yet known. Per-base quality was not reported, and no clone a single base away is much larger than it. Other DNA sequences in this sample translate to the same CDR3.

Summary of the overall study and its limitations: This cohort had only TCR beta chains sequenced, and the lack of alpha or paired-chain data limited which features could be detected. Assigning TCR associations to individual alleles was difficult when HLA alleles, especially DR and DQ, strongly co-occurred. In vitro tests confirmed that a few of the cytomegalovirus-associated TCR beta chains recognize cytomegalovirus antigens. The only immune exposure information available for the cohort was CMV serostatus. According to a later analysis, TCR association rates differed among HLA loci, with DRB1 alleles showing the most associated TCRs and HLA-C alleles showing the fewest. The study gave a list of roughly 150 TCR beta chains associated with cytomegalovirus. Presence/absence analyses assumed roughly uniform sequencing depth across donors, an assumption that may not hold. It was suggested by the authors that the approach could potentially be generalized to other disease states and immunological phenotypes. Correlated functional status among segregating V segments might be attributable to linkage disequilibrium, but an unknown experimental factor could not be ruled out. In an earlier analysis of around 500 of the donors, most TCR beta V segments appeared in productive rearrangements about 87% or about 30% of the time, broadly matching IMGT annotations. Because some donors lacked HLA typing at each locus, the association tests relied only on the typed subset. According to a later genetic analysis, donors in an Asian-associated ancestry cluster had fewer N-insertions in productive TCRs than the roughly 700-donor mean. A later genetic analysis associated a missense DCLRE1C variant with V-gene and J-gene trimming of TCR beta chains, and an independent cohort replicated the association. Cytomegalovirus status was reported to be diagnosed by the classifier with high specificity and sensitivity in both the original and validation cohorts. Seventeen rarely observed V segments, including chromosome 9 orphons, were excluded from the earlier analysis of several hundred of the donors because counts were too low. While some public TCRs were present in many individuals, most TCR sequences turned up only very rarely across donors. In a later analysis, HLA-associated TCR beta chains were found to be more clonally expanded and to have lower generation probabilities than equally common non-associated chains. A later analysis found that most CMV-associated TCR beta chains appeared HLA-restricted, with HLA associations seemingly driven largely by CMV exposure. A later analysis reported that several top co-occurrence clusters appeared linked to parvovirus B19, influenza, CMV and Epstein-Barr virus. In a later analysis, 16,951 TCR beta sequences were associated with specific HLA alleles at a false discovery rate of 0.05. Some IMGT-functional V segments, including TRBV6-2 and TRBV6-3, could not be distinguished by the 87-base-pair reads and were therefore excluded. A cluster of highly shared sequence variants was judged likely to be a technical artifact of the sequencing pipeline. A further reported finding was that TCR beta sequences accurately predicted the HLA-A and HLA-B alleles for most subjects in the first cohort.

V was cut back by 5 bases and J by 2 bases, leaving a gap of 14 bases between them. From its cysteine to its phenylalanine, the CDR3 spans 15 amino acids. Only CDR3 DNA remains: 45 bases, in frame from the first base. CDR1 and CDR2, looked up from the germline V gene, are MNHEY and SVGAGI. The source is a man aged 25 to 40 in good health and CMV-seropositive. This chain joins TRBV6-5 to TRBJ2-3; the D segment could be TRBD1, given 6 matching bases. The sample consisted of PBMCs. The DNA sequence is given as TGTGCCAGCAGTCCCTCACAGGGATCCACAGATACGCAGTATTTT. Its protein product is CASSPSQGSTDTQYF.